The clone carrying this TCR beta chain has at least ten counts. No antigen is known for it. Starting material of 500 to 600 ng total RNA yielded TCR beta cDNA via a constant-region primer. Slightly modified ARM-PCR served as the procedure for the TCR beta libraries. These libraries came from three rounds of nested multiplex PCR. Amplification in the first two PCR rounds was performed using TRBV1-TRBV30 forward primers and a C-beta reverse primer for 10 cycles each. Each CDR3 protein is one row after TCRdb ran MiXCR on the multiplex PCR reads. Of approximately 92,000 distinct CDR3 sequences listed, around 70% are singletons. The V and J ends lost 4 bases and 5 bases respectively, with 14 bases between them. This CDR3 is built from 15 residues. Germline V lookup: CDR1 MNHEY, CDR2 SVGAGI. Joint extraction of RNA and DNA used roughly 17-32 mg of bulk tissue that was unsorted. Subjects presented with primary liver carcinoma managed by surgical resection.

The record originates from a study of tumor-infiltrating lymphocytes in primary liver carcinoma. Looking at the study overall: Both sexes were represented among patients, who were 30 to 69 years old. Study findings and constraints: Overlap between tumor regions exceeded overlap of tumor with adjacent tissue or blood.

The gene calls are TRBV6-5 and TRBJ1-4; D might be TRBD1 (6 bases). Sequencing was carried out using tumor-adjacent normal liver tissue. This receptor was obtained from a man aged 40-49 years with primary liver carcinoma and hepatitis B virus infection. The CDR3 DNA sequence: TGTGCCAGCAGTTTCACGGGGGCGGGGAATGAAAAACTGTTTTTT. Its translation is CASSFTGAGNEKLFF.